The 21 T cell receptor beta chains below come from one sample, sequenced in a study of blood T cells in healthy people across ages. Using a J-beta primer mix together with a sample-barcoded 5' primer, a second PCR was run for roughly 7 to 12 cycles. Each CDR3 protein gets one entry after TCRdb re-called the 5' RACE reads with MiXCR. This table holds some 1,800,000 distinct CDR3 sequences, around 42% found once. The specimen sequenced was blood. The source is a human donor in good health.

The chain employs TRBV4-3 and TRBJ2-3; perhaps TRBD2 as D (5 bases). The V end lost 5 bases, the J end lost 2 bases, and 14 bases lay between the germline ends. Germline CDR1 is LGHNA and CDR2 is YSLEER. The length of the CDR3 is 15 residues. CDR3 loop: CASSTLGLNTDTQYF. The CDR3 bases are TGCGCCAGCAGCACTCTAGGACTGAACACAGATACGCAGTATTTT.

The chain carries TRBV6-2 or TRBV6-3 and TRBJ2-4; tentative D call: TRBD1 (6 bases). The J call is in doubt because the DNA end fits TRBJ2-7 better. This CDR3 region has 15 residues. Germline CDR1 reads MNHEY; CDR2 reads SVGEGT. CDR3 nucleotide sequence: TGTGCCAGCAGCTGGACCGGGACACCAGCCTACGAGCAGTACTTC. This gives the protein CASSWTGTPAYEQYF.

Points on this clonotype: One junction end disagrees with the germline gene, perhaps due to a read error. This chain uses TRBV5-1 with TRBJ2-1; 9 bases are a match to TRBD2. Germline assignment: CDR1 SGHRS and CDR2 YFSETQ. This CDR3 contains 17 residues. The CDR3 sequence: CTSSFPTAGGPSNEQFF. The CDR3 DNA follows: TGCACCAGCAGCTTCCCAACCGCGGGGGGGCCGAGTAATGAGCAGTTCTTC.

V and J are TRBV20-1 and TRBJ1-1, with D unresolved. In germline, CDR1 is DFQATT, CDR2 SNEGSKA (reference sequence). The V and J ends lost 4 bases and 0 bases respectively, with 15 bases between them. The length of the CDR3 is 15 residues. The CDR3 sequence is CSATLETSMNTEAFF. CDR3 nucleotide sequence: TGCAGTGCTACCTTGGAGACAAGCATGAACACTGAAGCTTTCTTT.

V gene TRBV7-9 combines with J gene TRBJ2-1; D perhaps matches TRBD1 (6 bases). Germline assignment: CDR1 SEHNR and CDR2 FQNEAQ (reference sequence). This CDR3 contains 18 residues. Trimming pared 2 bases from V and 0 bases from J, leaving 17 bases between. The chain's CDR3 is CASSLSLGDIPSYNEQFF. CDR3 in DNA: TGTGCCAGCAGCTTATCTTTGGGGGACATTCCCTCCTACAATGAGCAGTTCTTC. The whole variable domain, remainder taken from reference TRBV7-9 and TRBJ2-1, is DTGVSQNPRHKITKRGQNVTFRCDPISEHNRLYWYRQTLGQGPEFLTYFQNEAQLEKSRLLSDRFSAERPKGSFSTLEIQRTEQGDSAMYLCASSLSLGDIPSYNEQFFGPGTRLTVL.

This chain links TRBV7-2 with TRBJ2-7, with a weak D call TRBD2 (5 bases). The CDR3 length is 14 residues. V was trimmed by 5 bases and J by 7 bases, leaving 18 bases between them. Germline loops: CDR1 SGHTA, CDR2 FQGNSA. The CDR3 loop is CASSASGVHNEQYF. Here the CDR3 DNA reads TGTGCCAGCAGCGCCTCCGGGGTTCACAATGAGCAGTACTTC. Full variable domain (outside the CDR3, taken from reference TRBV7-2 and TRBJ2-7): GAGVSQSPSNKVTEKGKDVELRCDPISGHTALYWYRQSLGQGLEFLIYFQGNSAPDKSGLPSDRFSAERTGGSVSTLTIQRTQQEDSAVYLCASSASGVHNEQYFGPGTRLTVT.

V gene TRBV20-1 combines with J gene TRBJ1-2, with 10 positions matching TRBD1. The CDR3 runs 14 residues. Per the germline V gene, CDR1 is DFQATT and CDR2 is SNEGSKA (reference sequence). V shed 0 bases and J 5 bases; nucleotides not matched to a gene: 3. The CDR3 spells CSARESGQGYGYTF. The CDR3 bases are TGCAGTGCTAGAGAATCGGGACAGGGGTATGGCTACACCTTC.

The chain couples TRBV20-1 to TRBJ1-3; 7 nucleotides match TRBD1. Germline trimming cut 3 bases from V and 0 bases from J; bases unmatched to any gene: 5. The CDR3 has 15 residues. In germline, CDR1 is DFQATT, CDR2 SNEGSKA (reference sequence). CDR3: CSASPDRISGNTIYF. The DNA of the CDR3 is TGCAGTGCTAGTCCGGACAGGATCTCTGGAAACACCATATATTTT.

This clonotype appeared a few times. One junction end does not reproduce the germline sequence, and a read error may be involved. V usage is TRBV4-1 and J usage is TRBJ2-7, with a weak D call TRBD1 (6 bases). The CDR3 has 15 amino acids. Germline lookup yields CDR1 MGHRA and CDR2 YSYEKL. The CDR3 DNA follows: TGCGCCGGCAGCCTCCGCGCTCAGGGGACCTACGAGCAGTACTTC. The encoded protein is CAGSLRAQGTYEQYF.

The chain employs TRBV7-8 and TRBJ2-1; maybe TRBD2 (5 bases). With 4 bases removed from V and 4 bases from J, the gap between germline ends came to 11 bases. CDR1 SGHVS and CDR2 FQNEAQ come from the germline V gene. This CDR3 region has 14 residues. The CDR3, as DNA: TGTGCCAGCAGCTGGGTTGGGAGATACAATGAGCAGTTCTTC. Protein sequence: CASSWVGRYNEQFF.

Points on this clonotype: Mismatch with germline at one junction end may stem from a read error. The chain uses TRBV27 and TRBJ1-2; D is uncertain. The CDR3 is 15 residues long. Germline V CDR1 and CDR2: MNHEY, SMNVEV (reference sequence). The CDR3 nucleotides read TGTACCAGCAGTTTATCTGCCCCCCGGATCTATGGCTACACCTTC. Translated, it gives CTSSLSAPRIYGYTF.

Concerning this clonotype itself: Germline and junction disagree at one end, which may indicate a read error. The rearrangement joins TRBV11-1 to TRBJ2-3; D is possibly TRBD1 (6 bases). The CDR3 spans 16 residues. Germline loops: CDR1 SGHAT, CDR2 FQDESV (reference sequence). CDR3 amino acids: CACSLLQGTLTDTQYF. DNA for the CDR3: TGTGCCTGCAGCTTATTACAGGGCACTCTCACAGATACGCAGTATTTT.

The chain recombines TRBV6-6 with TRBJ2-5; 7 bases align to TRBD1. The CDR3 is 15 amino acids. V trimming: 7 bases; J trimming: 0 bases; junction bases outside the gene matches: 8. CDR1 MNHNY and CDR2 SVGAGI come from the germline V gene (reference sequence). The CDR3 protein is CASNPQGQNQETQYF. CDR3 DNA sequence: TGTGCCAGCAACCCACAGGGACAGAACCAAGAGACCCAGTACTTC.

The chain links TRBV5-5 to TRBJ1-6; no clear D. V was pared by 2 bases and J by 0 bases, with 9 bases between. This CDR3 is 16 amino acids long. CDR1 and CDR2 (germline): SGHKS, YYEKEE (reference sequence). CDR3 sequence (DNA): TGTGCCAGCAGCTTATCGCTCAGCTCCTATAATTCACCCCTCCACTTT. Its protein is CASSLSLSSYNSPLHF.

J is TRBJ1-2 and V is TRBV7-8; no firm D call. This CDR3 comprises 14 residues. Germline V lookup: CDR1 SGHVS, CDR2 FQNEAQ. Deletions cut 6 bases from V and 3 bases from J, with 14 bases between. The CDR3 sequence is CASSSLTWDYGYTF. The CDR3 DNA reads TGTGCCAGCAGTTCTTTAACATGGGACTATGGCTACACCTTC.

The chain employs TRBV6-6 and TRBJ2-1; D is uncertain. V was shortened by 2 bases and J by 8 bases, with 4 bases between the two germline ends. Germline V lookup: CDR1 MNHNY, CDR2 SVGAGI (reference sequence). This CDR3 region has 11 residues. The CDR3 region has the DNA TGTGCCAGCAGTTACCTCTATGAGCAGTTCTTC. Amino acid sequence: CASSYLYEQFF.

The J gene is TRBJ2-5, the V gene TRBV20-1; TRBD2 matches 10 bases. V dropped 5 bases and J dropped 5; count of bases not matched to a gene: 11. Germline-derived CDR1 and CDR2 are DFQATT and SNEGSKA (reference sequence). This CDR3 region has 15 residues. The CDR3 DNA follows: TGCAGTGCTGTCGATACTAGCGGGGTGAGGGAGACCCAGTACTTC. Protein: CSAVDTSGVRETQYF.

The rearrangement joins TRBV12-3 or TRBV12-4 to TRBJ2-7; 7 bases match TRBD2. Unmatched junction bases numbered 11, after V lost 4 bases and J lost 5 bases. CDR3 length equals 15 residues. CDR3 bases: TGTGCCAGCAGTTCGGCCCCGGGGGGAATGCACGAGCAGTACTTC. Protein product: CASSSAPGGMHEQYF.

The chain is built from TRBV28 and TRBJ2-2; 8 bases agree with TRBD1. Per germline, CDR1 MDHEN and CDR2 SYDVKM. This CDR3 is 17 amino acids long. J was trimmed by 5 bases and V by 4 bases; bases with no gene match: 12. The CDR3 loop reads CASSSVFSGGETGELFF. The CDR3 DNA sequence: TGTGCCAGCAGTTCCGTCTTTTCAGGGGGCGAAACCGGGGAGCTGTTTTTT.

This clonotype was counted a single time. J is TRBJ2-5 and V is TRBV11-3; 8 nucleotides match TRBD2. The CDR3 is 16 amino acids. V lost 5 bases to trimming and J lost 11 bases; unmatched junction nucleotides: 19. Germline CDR1 reads SGHNT; CDR2 reads YENEEA. CDR3 nucleotide sequence: TGTGCCAGCAGCCCCCAGGCCCGGGGGGGCTCGGATGAGCAGTACTTC. Amino acid sequence: CASSPQARGGSDEQYF.

The chain has TRBV6-5 and TRBJ2-1, with 11 bases fitting TRBD2. Germline lookup yields CDR1 MNHEY and CDR2 SVGAGI. This CDR3 has 17 amino acids. V dropped 2 bases and J dropped 4; count of bases not matched to a gene: 7. The CDR3 spells CASSYPPLAGGYNEQFF. CDR3 in DNA: TGTGCCAGCAGTTACCCACCCCTAGCGGGGGGATACAATGAGCAGTTCTTC.